One sample yielded the 30 T cell receptor beta chains listed below, sequenced in a study of Ad26.COV2.S vaccination and SARS-CoV-2 variants. The assay was immunoSEQ multiplex PCR, and TCRdb's table has in-frame clones only and misses some. The sample shows 450,000 to 550,000 clones, about 91% of them seen only once. The treatment: roughly 18 received Ad26.COV2.S at low or high dose, single or two shots; about 5 received placebo; per-sample allocation not given. Each sample was drawn 63 days after the first injection (of vaccine or placebo). Material: peripheral blood, obtained in a trial of Ad26.COV2.S vaccine versus placebo. Receptor source: a person aged 18-65 years who received the Ad26.COV2.S COVID-19 vaccine or a placebo.

The gene calls are TRBV9 and TRBJ2-3, with a tentative D call TRBD2 (6 bases). Trimming stripped 0 bases from V and 5 bases from J, with 13 bases between. The CDR3 runs to 15 residues. Germline V gives CDR1 SGDLS, CDR2 YYNGEE. The CDR3 loop reads CASSVDGRTGDTQYF. Here the CDR3 DNA reads TGTGCCAGCAGCGTAGATGGGAGGACTGGAGATACGCAGTATTTT.

The table lists this clone with a few counts. This rearrangement joins TRBV6-1 to TRBJ1-2, with a possible D match to TRBD1 (5 bases). The CDR3 is 16 amino acids. The germline V gene encodes CDR1 MNHNS and CDR2 SASEGT. Trimming left V 2 bases short and J 4 bases short, with 17 bases between. The CDR3 DNA follows: TGTGCCAGCAGTGAAAGCGTATGGGCAGGGATCTATGGCTACACCTTC. Amino acid sequence: CASSESVWAGIYGYTF.

For the CDR3, the DNA is TGTGCCAGCAGCGCCCGCCGGACAGGCGGGAGGGAGACCCAGTACTTC. Its protein product is CASSARRTGGRETQYF. The gene calls are TRBV9 and TRBJ2-5, with D maybe TRBD2 (8 bases). Germline V gene lookup returns CDR1 SGDLS and CDR2 YYNGEE. V was cut by 3 bases and J by 5 bases, with 20 bases left in between. This CDR3 is built from 16 residues.

This chain joins TRBV24-1 and TRBJ2-7, with 7 nucleotides matching TRBD1. Germline CDR1 and CDR2: KGHDR and SFDVKD. This CDR3 contains 14 residues. V trimming: 5 bases; J trimming: 2 bases; junction bases outside the gene matches: 5. The CDR3 is CATSVGTVAYEQYV. CDR3 nucleotide sequence: TGTGCCACCAGTGTGGGGACAGTGGCCTACGAGCAGTACGTC.

This clone was detected only once. The genes are TRBV27 and TRBJ1-2; D gene uncertain. Germline V gene lookup returns CDR1 MNHEY and CDR2 SMNVEV (reference sequence). Trimming pared 7 bases from V and 0 bases from J, leaving 18 bases between. The CDR3 is 16 amino acids. As DNA, the CDR3 is TGTGCCAGCATGCCCATAAGGCCTAAGGCTAACTATGGCTACACCTTC. Protein product: CASMPIRPKANYGYTF.

The chain is built from TRBV12-5 and TRBJ2-3, with D uncertain. V dropped 0 bases and J dropped 10 bases, with 11 bases sitting between them. This CDR3 spans 13 amino acids. Germline values: CDR1 LGHNT, CDR2 FRNRAP. CDR3 sequence (DNA): TGTGCTAGTGGTTTGGTACCCAGGATTCCGCAGTATTTT. Protein: CASGLVPRIPQYF.

The chain links TRBV6-4 to TRBJ1-2; tentatively, D is TRBD1 (6 bases). Deletions cut 4 bases from V and 4 bases from J, with 13 bases between. From germline, CDR1 is MRHNA and CDR2 SNTAGT. The CDR3 totals 14 residues. The CDR3, as DNA: TGTGCCAGCAGTGGGCAGGGGCGGGGCTATGGCTACACCTTC. This encodes CASSGQGRGYGYTF.

The J gene is TRBJ1-5, the V gene TRBV7-8; the match to TRBD1 covers 7 bases. The CDR3 is 15 residues long. V trimming: 4 bases; J trimming: 9 bases; junction bases outside the gene matches: 12. Per the germline V gene, CDR1 is SGHVS and CDR2 is FQNEAQ. The CDR3 loop is CASSSFSGTVRPQHF. The DNA for the CDR3 is TGTGCCAGCAGCTCCTTCTCCGGGACAGTGAGGCCCCAGCATTTT.

The rearrangement links TRBV18 to TRBJ1-1; 12 bases are a match to TRBD1. Germline assignment: CDR1 KGHSH and CDR2 LQKENI. CDR3 length: 14 residues. The trim removed 8 bases at V and 4 bases at J, leaving 5 bases unmatched. The CDR3: CASRDRGQLTEAFF. The CDR3 region has the DNA TGTGCCAGCAGGGACAGGGGGCAACTCACTGAAGCTTTCTTT.

The gene calls are TRBV7-8 and TRBJ2-7, with D possibly being TRBD1 (6 bases). Per germline, CDR1 SGHVS and CDR2 FQNEAQ. V was pared by 5 bases and J by 2 bases, with 19 bases between. This CDR3 is built from 16 residues. CDR3 region: CASSPGEEGVPYEQYF. The CDR3, as DNA: TGTGCCAGCAGCCCAGGGGAAGAAGGGGTCCCCTACGAGCAGTACTTC.

The rearrangement joins TRBV29-1 to TRBJ2-3, with 11 bases aligning to TRBD1. The CDR3 has 14 amino acids. CDR1 is SQVTM and CDR2 is ANQGSEA in the germline V gene. Losses at the gene ends were 3 bases for V and 5 bases for J; bases not matched to a gene: 4. The CDR3 nucleotides are TGCAGCGTTGACGGACAGGGGGCGGAAGATACGCAGTATTTT. Its translation: CSVDGQGAEDTQYF.

The chain combines TRBV19 with TRBJ1-5; no clear D gene. The V and J ends lost 2 bases and 6 bases respectively, with 14 bases between them. This CDR3 is built from 15 residues. Germline loops: CDR1 LNHDA, CDR2 SQIVND (reference sequence). The CDR3 protein is CASSIIFNQPQPQHF. DNA of the CDR3: TGTGCCAGTAGTATAATTTTTAACCAACCTCAGCCCCAGCATTTT.

The chain employs TRBV4-3 and TRBJ1-1; D is undetermined. The CDR3 runs to 14 residues. Deletions cut 0 bases from V and 2 bases from J, with 7 bases between. Germline loops: CDR1 LGHNA, CDR2 YSLEER. CDR3 in amino acids: CASSQDPRNTEAFF. CDR3 in DNA: TGCGCCAGCAGCCAAGACCCCCGAAACACTGAAGCTTTCTTT.

The chain couples TRBV19 to TRBJ2-5, with 7 bases that match TRBD1. The CDR3 covers 14 residues. Germline V CDR1 and CDR2: LNHDA, SQIVND (reference sequence). V lost 6 bases and J lost 5; bases outside the gene matches: 9. CDR3 amino acids: CASSGDSGGETQYF. CDR3 nucleotide sequence: TGTGCCAGTAGCGGGGACAGCGGCGGGGAGACCCAGTACTTC.

This sequence joins TRBV5-1 and TRBJ1-1, with TRBD1 as a possible D gene (5 bases). Between the trimmed V and J ends, which lost 0 bases and 4 bases, there was a span of 13 bases. This CDR3 spans 15 amino acids. Germline-derived CDR1 and CDR2 are SGHRS and YFSETQ. The CDR3 DNA reads as TGCGCCAGCAGCTTGGTTGGGGGTGGGGTCACTGAAGCTTTCTTT. Encoded protein: CASSLVGGGVTEAFF.

The V call is TRBV7-9, the J call TRBJ1-1; D is unresolved. Germline V gene data show CDR1 as SEHNR and CDR2 as FQNEAQ (reference sequence). CDR3 length: 13 residues. Trimming removed 5 bases from V and 5 bases from J, with 12 bases in between. The CDR3 loop reads CASSEDIWTEAFF. The CDR3 nucleotides are TGTGCCAGCAGCGAAGACATATGGACTGAAGCTTTCTTT.

The chain employs TRBV7-9 and TRBJ2-1; 10 bases line up with TRBD2. The CDR3 is 16 residues long. Per germline, CDR1 SEHNR and CDR2 FQNEAQ (reference sequence). J gave up 8 bases and V 3 bases, and 10 bases lay outside the gene matches. CDR3 DNA sequence: TGTGCCAGCAGCTTGAAGCTAGCGGGAGATGAAGATGAGCAGTTCTTC. It yields the protein CASSLKLAGDEDEQFF.

This chain uses TRBV7-9 with TRBJ2-5; D is uncertain. The CDR3 loop spans 13 amino acids. The germline V gene encodes CDR1 SEHNR and CDR2 FQNEAQ (reference sequence). Trimming stripped 7 bases from V and 4 bases from J, with 13 bases between. The CDR3 sequence: CASTQRVAETQYF. CDR3 sequence (DNA): TGTGCCAGCACTCAAAGGGTTGCAGAGACCCAGTACTTC.

The rearrangement uses TRBV19 and TRBJ1-2; D is uncertain. The CDR3 has 15 residues. V lost 1 base and J 4 bases, leaving 13 bases between the germline ends. The V gene's germline CDR1 is LNHDA and CDR2 SQIVND (reference sequence). Here the CDR3 DNA reads TGTGCCAGTAGTATAGGGGCCCGGGGTGGCTATGGCTACACCTTC. Translation gives CASSIGARGGYGYTF.

The rearrangement uses TRBV30 and TRBJ1-5; D perhaps matches TRBD1 (5 bases). This CDR3 comprises 13 residues. Between the trimmed V and J ends, which lost 1 base and 13 bases, there was a span of 17 bases. Germline V lookup: CDR1 GTSNPN, CDR2 SVGIG (reference sequence). The CDR3 DNA reads TGTGCCTGGAGTGCGACAGTCCGTGGTGAACAGCATTTT. It codes for CAWSATVRGEQHF.

The V gene is TRBV13, the J gene TRBJ1-1; tentative D call: TRBD1 (5 bases). The CDR3 has 13 amino acids. V lost 5 bases and J 1 base, leaving 8 bases between the germline ends. Germline V CDR1 and CDR2: PRHDT, FYEKMQ (reference sequence). The CDR3 reads CASSLDRNTEAFF. The CDR3 nucleotides read TGTGCCAGCAGCCTCGACAGGAACACTGAAGCTTTCTTT.

A few counts support this clone. The V and J genes are TRBV27 and TRBJ2-7; 7 nucleotides align to TRBD1. The CDR3 runs to 17 residues. The J segment lost 6 bases and the V segment lost 2 bases, leaving 16 bases of the junction unmatched. Germline assignment: CDR1 MNHEY and CDR2 SMNVEV (reference sequence). This chain's CDR3 is CASSLAALTGRHSEQYF. The CDR3 DNA follows: TGTGCCAGCAGTTTAGCCGCGCTGACAGGGAGACACTCCGAGCAGTACTTC.

This clone was picked up one time. A junction end diverges from the germline sequence, so it may reflect a read error. The V gene is TRBV18, the J gene TRBJ2-1; TRBD2 might be the D (5 bases). This CDR3 region has 18 residues. Germline V gives CDR1 KGHSH, CDR2 LQKENI. CDR3 DNA sequence: TGTGCCAGCTCCCCACGAGCGCAAGGACTTCCCCAATACAATGAGCAGTTCTTC. Amino acid sequence: CASSPRAQGLPQYNEQFF.

This chain connects TRBV7-2 to TRBJ1-6; TRBD1 agrees at 8 bases. This CDR3 has 15 amino acids. Germline CDR1 and CDR2: SGHTA and FQGNSA. V was pared by 5 bases and J by 8 bases, with 8 bases of the junction left unmatched. CDR3 amino acids: CASSPRTGYDSPLHF. The DNA for the CDR3 is TGTGCCAGCAGCCCGCGGACAGGGTATGATTCACCCCTCCACTTT.

The rearrangement links TRBV28 to TRBJ2-4, with D possibly matching TRBD1 (5 bases). In germline, CDR1 is MDHEN, CDR2 SYDVKM. The length of the CDR3 is 14 residues. V was trimmed by 7 bases and J by 12 bases, leaving 22 bases between them. The CDR3 spells CASTEGALKRGQYF. DNA for the CDR3: TGTGCCAGCACTGAAGGGGCCCTAAAAAGGGGTCAGTACTTC.

Concerning this clone itself: The same CDR3 also results from other DNA sequences found in this sample. The chain combines TRBV6-2 or TRBV6-3 with TRBJ1-1; D unclear. The V gene's germline CDR1 is MNHEY and CDR2 SVGEGT. The ends were cut back, 3 bases at V and 4 bases at J, with 3 bases in the middle. The CDR3 is made up of 11 amino acids. The CDR3 bases are TGTGCCAGCAGTTATCCCACTGAAGCTTTCTTT. Translating gives CASSYPTEAFF.

The rearrangement joins TRBV4-3 to TRBJ2-3, with D unresolved. The CDR3 loop spans 14 amino acids. The V end lost 1 base, the J end lost 4 bases, and 9 bases lay between the germline ends. Germline CDR1 LGHNA, CDR2 YSLEER. The CDR3 region is CASSQGPTADTQYF. The CDR3 nucleotides are TGCGCCAGCAGCCAAGGCCCCACCGCAGATACGCAGTATTTT.

This chain uses TRBV15 with TRBJ1-1; weak D call: TRBD1 (5 bases). The CDR3 length is 13 residues. Trimming left V 7 bases short and J 5 bases short, with 14 bases between. Germline-derived CDR1 and CDR2 are LNHNV and YYDKDF (reference sequence). This chain's CDR3 is CATTNPRGTEAFF. CDR3 sequence (DNA): TGTGCCACCACCAACCCTCGGGGGACTGAAGCTTTCTTT.

The CDR3 here is CASRLNQGSTQYF. The CDR3 DNA reads as TGTGCCAGCAGGTTAAACCAGGGGTCTACGCAGTATTTT. V gene TRBV28 combines with J gene TRBJ2-3; tentative D call: TRBD1 (6 bases). V was pared by 6 bases and J by 8 bases, with 15 bases between. This CDR3 is built from 13 residues. CDR1 is MDHEN, CDR2 SYDVKM, per germline.

V gene TRBV2 combines with J gene TRBJ2-7, with D maybe TRBD1 (6 bases). CDR3 length equals 12 residues. Germline values: CDR1 SNHLY, CDR2 FYNNEI. The ends were cut back, 5 bases at V and 6 bases at J, with 11 bases in the middle. CDR3 region: CASSRTVGEQYF. DNA for the CDR3: TGTGCCAGCAGTCGGACAGTCGGCGAGCAGTACTTC. Complete variable domain (other parts from reference TRBV2 and TRBJ2-7): EPEVTQTPSHQVTQMGQEVILRCVPISNHLYFYWYRQILGQKVEFLVSFYNNEISEKSEIFDDQFSVERPDGSNFTLKIRSTKLEDSAMYFCASSRTVGEQYFGPGTRLTVT.